In this sample, the clone carrying this T cell receptor beta chain turned up a few times. Its antigen is not known. There are 14 residues in the CDR3. Germline V lookup: CDR1 LGHNA, CDR2 YSLEER. Trimming removed 4 bases at V and 1 base at J, with 10 bases between. The entry originates in a study of blood T cells in healthy people across ages. Findings and caveats of the study: Greater diversity and more naive CD4+ cells were seen in long-lived donors than in aged donors. With unsorted PBMCs, a conclusive comparison of naive versus antigen-experienced cells was not possible. While age rose, TCR beta diversity per million T cells dropped in a roughly linear way.

It was with a sample-barcoded 5' primer and a J-beta primer mix that a second PCR of about 7 to 12 cycles was run. Every cDNA was tagged by a template-switch adaptor with 12 random nucleotides. Each CDR3 protein is one row after TCRdb ran MiXCR on the 5' RACE reads. The sample gives 650,000 to 1,000,000 distinct CDR3 sequences, 36% of which show up once; 10% to 15% is in the top ten. J is TRBJ1-1 and V is TRBV4-3, with D unclear. Sequencing was done on a sample of blood. This TCR was recovered from a man between 18 and 35 years old in good health. CDR3 amino acids: CASSPSLGNTEAFF. In DNA, the CDR3 is TGCGCCAGCAGCCCGTCTCTTGGGAACACTGAAGCTTTCTTT.